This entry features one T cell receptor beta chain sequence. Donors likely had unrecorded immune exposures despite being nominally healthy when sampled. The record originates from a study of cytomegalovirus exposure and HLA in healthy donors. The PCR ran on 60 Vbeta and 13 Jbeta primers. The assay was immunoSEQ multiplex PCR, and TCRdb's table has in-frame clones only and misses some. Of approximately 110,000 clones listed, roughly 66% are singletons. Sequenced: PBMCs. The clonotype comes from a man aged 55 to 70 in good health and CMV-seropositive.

CDR3 DNA sequence: TGTGCCAGCAGCCTGACTAGCTACGAGCAGTACTTC. It encodes CASSLTSYEQYF. The chain is built from TRBV5-5 and TRBJ2-7, with D perhaps TRBD2 (6 bases). The CDR3 length is 12 residues. CDR1 SGHKS and CDR2 YYEKEE come from the germline V gene (reference sequence). V was cut by 4 bases and J by 3 bases, with 8 bases left in between.